The present TCR beta chain was sequenced within a study of blood T cell repertoires in COVID-19. The overall study: In each case, the material was cDNA or gDNA derived from T cells, B-cell-depleted T cells, or PBMCs.

All enrollees were about 18 to 100 years old and from about 25 US areas. Assignments of participants to cohorts depended upon their own reported clinical history. Using immunoSEQ multiplex PCR, the repertoire was profiled, and TCRdb retains in-frame clones only, with some absent. The profile shows about 250,000 clones, under 95% of them singletons. Per germline, CDR1 ENHRY and CDR2 SYGVKD. The CDR3 runs 13 residues. Input material: PBMCs or T cells enriched from blood (not recorded which). This receptor was taken from a young woman who had recovered from COVID-19. The chain joins TRBV10-3 to TRBJ2-6; maybe TRBD1 (6 bases). CDR3 DNA sequence: TGTGCTACCACAGGGACTGGGGCCAACGTCCTGACTTTC. It yields the protein CATTGTGANVLTF.